This T cell receptor (beta chain) came from a study of blood T cell repertoires in COVID-19. Those enrolled, adults aged roughly 18 to 89 years, came from around 25 US areas. Donors in Cohort 3 who had recovered were those with two negative PCRs, healthcare professional clearance, or resolution of their symptoms. Assay used: immunoSEQ multiplex PCR; TCRdb lists only in-frame clones, some missing. The data contain roughly 400,000 clones, about nine tenths of them singletons. Germline values: CDR1 LNHDA, CDR2 SQIVND (reference sequence). V lost 1 base to trimming and J lost 1 base, with 17 bases between them. There are 17 residues in the CDR3. A single count supports this clone.

The rearrangement uses TRBV19 and TRBJ2-7; tentatively, D is TRBD1 (6 bases). This sequence was found in a man aged 18 to 30 who had recovered from COVID-19. The sequenced sample consisted of PBMCs or T cells enriched from blood (not recorded which). The CDR3 protein is CASSIVGQGSKSYEQYF. In DNA form, the CDR3 reads TGTGCCAGTAGTATAGTGGGGCAGGGGTCGAAGTCCTACGAGCAGTACTTC.